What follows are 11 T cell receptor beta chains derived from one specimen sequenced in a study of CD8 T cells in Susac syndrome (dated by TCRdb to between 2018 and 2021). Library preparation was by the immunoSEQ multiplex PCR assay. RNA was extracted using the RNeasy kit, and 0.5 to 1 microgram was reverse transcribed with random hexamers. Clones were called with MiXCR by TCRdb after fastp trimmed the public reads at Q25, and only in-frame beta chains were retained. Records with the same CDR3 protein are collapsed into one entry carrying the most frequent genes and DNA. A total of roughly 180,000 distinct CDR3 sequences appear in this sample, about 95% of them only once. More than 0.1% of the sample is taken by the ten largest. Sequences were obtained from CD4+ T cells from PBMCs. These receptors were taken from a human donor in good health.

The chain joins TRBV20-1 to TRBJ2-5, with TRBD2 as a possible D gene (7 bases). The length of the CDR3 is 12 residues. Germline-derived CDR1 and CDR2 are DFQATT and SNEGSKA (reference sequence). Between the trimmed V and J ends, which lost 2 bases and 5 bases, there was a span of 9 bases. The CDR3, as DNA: TGCAGTGCTAGATGGGGGGGCGAGACCCAGTACTTC. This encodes CSARWGGETQYF.

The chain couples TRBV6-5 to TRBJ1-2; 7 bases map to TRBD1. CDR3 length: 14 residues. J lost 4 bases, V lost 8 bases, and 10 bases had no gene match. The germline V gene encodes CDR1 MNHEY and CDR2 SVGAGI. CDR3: CASRLPGQLYGYTF. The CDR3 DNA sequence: TGTGCCAGCCGATTACCGGGACAGCTCTATGGCTACACCTTC.

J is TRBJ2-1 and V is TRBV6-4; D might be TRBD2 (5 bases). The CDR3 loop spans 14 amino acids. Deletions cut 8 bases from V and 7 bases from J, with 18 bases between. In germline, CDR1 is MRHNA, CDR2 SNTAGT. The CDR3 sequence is CASAAEGRGNEQFF. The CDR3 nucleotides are TGTGCCAGCGCAGCGGAAGGACGCGGTAATGAGCAGTTCTTC.

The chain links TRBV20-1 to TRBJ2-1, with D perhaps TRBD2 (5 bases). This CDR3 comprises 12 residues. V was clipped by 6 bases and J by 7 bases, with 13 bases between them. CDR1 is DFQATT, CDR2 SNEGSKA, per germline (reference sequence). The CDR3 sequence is CSAHLEGNEQFF. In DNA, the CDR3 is TGCAGTGCCCACCTTGAGGGTAATGAGCAGTTCTTC.

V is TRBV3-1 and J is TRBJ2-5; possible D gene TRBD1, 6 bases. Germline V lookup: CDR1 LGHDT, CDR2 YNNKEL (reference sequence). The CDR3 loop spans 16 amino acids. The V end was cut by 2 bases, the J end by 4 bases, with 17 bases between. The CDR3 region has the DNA TGTGCCAGCAGCCAACTACAGGGAAGGGAGCCAGAGACCCAGTACTTC. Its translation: CASSQLQGREPETQYF.

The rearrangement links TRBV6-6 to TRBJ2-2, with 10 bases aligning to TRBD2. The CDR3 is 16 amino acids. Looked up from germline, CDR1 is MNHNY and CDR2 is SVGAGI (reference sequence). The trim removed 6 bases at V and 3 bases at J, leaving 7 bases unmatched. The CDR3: CASSPRLAGDTGELFF. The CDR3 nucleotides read TGTGCCAGCAGCCCCCGGCTAGCGGGAGACACCGGGGAGCTGTTTTTT.

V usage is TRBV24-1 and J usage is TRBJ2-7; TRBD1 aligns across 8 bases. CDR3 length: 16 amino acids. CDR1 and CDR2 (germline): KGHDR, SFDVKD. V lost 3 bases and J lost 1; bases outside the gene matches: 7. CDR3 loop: CATSDTRTGRSYEQYF. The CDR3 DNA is TGTGCCACCAGTGATACCCGGACAGGGAGATCCTACGAGCAGTACTTC.

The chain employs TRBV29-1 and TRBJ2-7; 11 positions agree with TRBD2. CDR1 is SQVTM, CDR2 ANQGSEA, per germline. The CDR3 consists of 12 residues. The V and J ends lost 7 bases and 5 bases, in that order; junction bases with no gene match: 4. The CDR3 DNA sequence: TGCAGCGGGGGGACTAGCGGACACGAGCAGTACTTC. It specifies CSGGTSGHEQYF.

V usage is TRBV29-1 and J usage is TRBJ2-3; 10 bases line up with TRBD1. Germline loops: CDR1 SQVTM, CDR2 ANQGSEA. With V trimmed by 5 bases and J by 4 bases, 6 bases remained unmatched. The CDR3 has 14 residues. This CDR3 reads CSVPGQGRSDTQYF. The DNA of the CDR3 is TGCAGCGTTCCGGGACAGGGGCGGTCAGATACGCAGTATTTT.

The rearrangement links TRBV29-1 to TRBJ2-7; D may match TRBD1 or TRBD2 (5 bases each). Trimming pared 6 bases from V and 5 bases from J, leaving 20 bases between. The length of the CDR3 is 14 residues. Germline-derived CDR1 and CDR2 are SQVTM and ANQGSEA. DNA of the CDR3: TGCAGCGTGGCGTCCTGGGGGAGTGGCAACGAGCAGTACTTC. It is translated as CSVASWGSGNEQYF.

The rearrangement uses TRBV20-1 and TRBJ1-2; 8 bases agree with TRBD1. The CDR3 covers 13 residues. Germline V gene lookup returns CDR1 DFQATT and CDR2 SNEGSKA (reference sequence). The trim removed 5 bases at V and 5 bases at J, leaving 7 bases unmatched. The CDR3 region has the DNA TGCAGTGCTGTAACAGGGGGTCGGTATGGCTACACCTTC. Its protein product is CSAVTGGRYGYTF.